This record looks at one TCR beta chain sequence and its context. Its specificity is unknown. Method: immunoSEQ multiplex PCR; TCRdb's copy keeps in-frame clones and lacks some. The profile shows hundreds of thousands of clones, 75% to 95% of them singletons. Treatment: around 19 received Ad26.COV2.S at low or high dose, single or two shots; about 5 received placebo; per-sample allocation not given. Material that was analyzed had been drawn on day 63 after the first vaccine or placebo injection. An Ad26 vector expressing Wuhan-strain SARS-CoV-2 spike served as the vaccine. This CDR3 spans 16 amino acids. Germline CDR1 reads MDHEN; CDR2 reads SYDVKM. The V gene end was trimmed by 4 bases and the J gene end by 1 base; junction bases not matched to a gene: 7. The record originates from a study of Ad26.COV2.S vaccination and SARS-CoV-2 variants. Overall study: Enrolled in COV1001, the donor was in the Ad26.COV2.S trial arm, which received the vaccine. Once, or twice with 56 days between doses, Ad26.COV2.S was given intramuscularly.

Regarding the study as a whole: Substantial breadth was reportedly displayed by spike-specific CD8+ and CD4+ T cell responses after vaccination.

The material was peripheral blood, obtained in a trial of Ad26.COV2.S vaccine versus placebo. The origin of this receptor is a person between 18 and 65 years old who received the Ad26.COV2.S COVID-19 vaccine or a placebo. The rearrangement links TRBV28 to TRBJ2-1, with 7 bases lining up with TRBD2. Here the CDR3 DNA reads TGTGCCAGCAGTTCAAGCGGGATTGGTTCCTACAATGAGCAGTTCTTC. It is translated as CASSSSGIGSYNEQFF.